The 7 T cell receptor beta chains reported below all come from one sample, sequenced in a study of blood T cell repertoires in COVID-19. Libraries were prepared by immunoSEQ multiplex PCR; TCRdb keeps only in-frame clonotypes and omits some of them. This sample has 230,000 or so clones, with approximately 83% found just once. What was sequenced was PBMCs or T cells enriched from blood (not recorded which). These receptors all stem from a man aged 45-65 years who had recovered from COVID-19.

The V gene is TRBV11-2, the J gene TRBJ1-1; D is unresolved. The V gene lost 0 bases and the J gene lost 4 bases, with 6 bases spanning the gap. The length of the CDR3 is 13 residues. From germline, CDR1 is SGHAT and CDR2 FQNNGV. The CDR3 reads CASSLDKLTEAFF. The CDR3 DNA reads TGTGCCAGCAGCTTAGATAAACTCACTGAAGCTTTCTTT. The whole variable domain, filled in from reference TRBV11-2 and TRBJ1-1, reads EAGVAQSPRYKIIEKRQSVAFWCNPISGHATLYWYQQILGQGPKLLIQFQNNGVVDDSQLPKDRFSAERLKGVDSTLKIQPAKLEDSAVYLCASSLDKLTEAFFGQGTRLTVV.

The chain uses TRBV7-3 and TRBJ2-2; tentatively, D is TRBD2 (6 bases). Trimming left V 3 bases short and J 4 bases short, with 18 bases between. In germline, CDR1 is SGHTA, CDR2 FQGTGA. This CDR3 region has 17 residues. CDR3 region: CASSFGVRGRTTGELFF. The CDR3 DNA reads as TGTGCCAGCAGCTTTGGGGTGAGAGGGAGGACCACCGGGGAGCTGTTTTTT.

This clone is a singleton in its sample. The rearrangement uses TRBV2 and TRBJ1-5; 8 nucleotides match TRBD1. CDR1 SNHLY and CDR2 FYNNEI come from the germline V gene. V was clipped by 1 base and J by 3 bases; unmatched bases: 5. This CDR3 has 16 amino acids. The CDR3 DNA reads as TGTGCCAGCAGTGAAGAGCAGGGGGCGCTCAATCAGCCCCAGCATTTT. Its translation: CASSEEQGALNQPQHF.

This clone was observed a single time. The chain has TRBV12-3 or TRBV12-4 and TRBJ1-2; 9 bases are a match to TRBD1. The ends lost 5 bases at V and 5 bases at J; junction bases unmatched: 3. The CDR3 is 13 residues long. CDR3 nucleotides: TGTGCCAGCAGTAAACAGGGGGCATATGGCTACACCTTC. Protein product: CASSKQGAYGYTF.

The chain recombines TRBV6-5 with TRBJ2-7; perhaps TRBD1 as D (5 bases). The CDR3 length is 16 residues. V lost 0 bases and J lost 0, with 12 bases in between. Germline lookup yields CDR1 MNHEY and CDR2 SVGAGI. The CDR3 nucleotides are TGTGCCAGCAGTTACTCGTTATTGGGGCCCTCCTACGAGCAGTACTTC. It encodes CASSYSLLGPSYEQYF.

CDR3 residues: CASSNREGEQYF. As DNA, the CDR3 is TGTGCCAGCAGCAACCGGGAAGGCGAGCAGTACTTC. V gene TRBV6-5 combines with J gene TRBJ2-7, with D perhaps matching TRBD2 (5 bases). The ends were cut back, 6 bases at V and 6 bases at J, with 12 bases in the middle. Per germline, CDR1 MNHEY and CDR2 SVGAGI. The CDR3 has 12 amino acids.

V and J are TRBV6-5 and TRBJ2-7, with D tentatively TRBD2 (6 bases). The germline V gene has CDR1 MNHEY and CDR2 SVGAGI. The CDR3 has 15 amino acids. Trimming took off 7 bases at V and 5 bases at J, with 21 bases between the two ends. CDR3 DNA sequence: TGTGCCAGCACTCAACCCGGAGGGGAGAAGGACGAGCAGTACTTC. This sequence encodes CASTQPGGEKDEQYF.